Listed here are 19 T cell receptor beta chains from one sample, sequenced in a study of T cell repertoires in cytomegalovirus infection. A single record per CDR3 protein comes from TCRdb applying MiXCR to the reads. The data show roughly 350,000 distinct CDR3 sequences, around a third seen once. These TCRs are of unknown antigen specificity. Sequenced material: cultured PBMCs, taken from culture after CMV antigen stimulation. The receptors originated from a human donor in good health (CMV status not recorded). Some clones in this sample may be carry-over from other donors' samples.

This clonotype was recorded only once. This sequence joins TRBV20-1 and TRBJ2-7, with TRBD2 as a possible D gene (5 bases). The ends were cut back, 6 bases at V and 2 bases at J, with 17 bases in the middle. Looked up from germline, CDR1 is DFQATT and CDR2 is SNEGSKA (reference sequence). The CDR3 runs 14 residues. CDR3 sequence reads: CSATDPGSTYEQYF. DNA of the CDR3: TGCAGTGCCACTGATCCGGGATCAACCTACGAGCAGTACTTC.

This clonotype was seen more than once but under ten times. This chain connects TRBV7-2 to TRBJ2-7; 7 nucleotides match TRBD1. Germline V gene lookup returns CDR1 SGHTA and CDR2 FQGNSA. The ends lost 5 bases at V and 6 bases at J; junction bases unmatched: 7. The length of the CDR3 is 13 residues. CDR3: CASSPQTGSEQYV. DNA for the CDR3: TGTGCCAGCAGCCCACAGACAGGGTCCGAGCAGTACGTC.

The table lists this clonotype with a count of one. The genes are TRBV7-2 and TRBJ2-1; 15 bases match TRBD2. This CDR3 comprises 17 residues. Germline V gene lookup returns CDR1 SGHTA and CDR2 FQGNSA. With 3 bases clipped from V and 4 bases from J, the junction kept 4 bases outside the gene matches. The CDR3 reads CASSFGLAGGIYNEQFF. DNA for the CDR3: TGTGCCAGCAGCTTCGGACTAGCGGGAGGGATATACAATGAGCAGTTCTTC.

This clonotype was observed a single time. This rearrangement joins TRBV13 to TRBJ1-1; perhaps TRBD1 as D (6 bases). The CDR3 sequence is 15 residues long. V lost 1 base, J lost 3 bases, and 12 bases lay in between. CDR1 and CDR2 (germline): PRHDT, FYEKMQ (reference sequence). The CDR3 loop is CASSLDGHRDTEAFF. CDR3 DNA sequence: TGTGCCAGCAGCTTAGATGGGCACAGGGACACTGAAGCTTTCTTT.

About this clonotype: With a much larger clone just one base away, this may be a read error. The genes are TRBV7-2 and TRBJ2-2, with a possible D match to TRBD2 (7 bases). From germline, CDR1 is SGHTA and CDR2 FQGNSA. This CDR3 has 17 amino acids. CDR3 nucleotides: TGTGCCAGCAGCCAAAGACTCCGGGGGGCCGGGGGCGGGGAGCAGTTTTTT. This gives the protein CASSQRLRGAGGGEQFF. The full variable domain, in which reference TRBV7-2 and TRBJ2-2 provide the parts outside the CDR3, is GAGVSQSPSNKVTEKGKDVELRCDPISGHTALYWYRQSLGQGLEFLIYFQGNSAPDKSGLPSDRFSAERTGGSVSTLTIQRTQQEDSAVYLCASSQRLRGAGGGEQFFGEGSRLTVL.

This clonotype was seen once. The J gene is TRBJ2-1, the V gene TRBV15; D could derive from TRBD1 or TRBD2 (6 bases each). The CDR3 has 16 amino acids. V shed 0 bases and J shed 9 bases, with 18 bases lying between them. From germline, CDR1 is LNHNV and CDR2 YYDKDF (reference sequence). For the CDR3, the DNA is TGTGCCACCAGCAGAGATTGGGGGGCTGCCTTCGGTGAGCAGTTCTTC. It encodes CATSRDWGAAFGEQFF.

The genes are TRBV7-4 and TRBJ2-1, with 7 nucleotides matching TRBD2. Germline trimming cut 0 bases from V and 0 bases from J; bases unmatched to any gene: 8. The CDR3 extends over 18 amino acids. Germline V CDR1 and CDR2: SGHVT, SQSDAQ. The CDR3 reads CASSLALGGLTSYNEQFF. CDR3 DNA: TGTGCCAGCAGCTTAGCGCTCGGGGGGTTGACCTCCTACAATGAGCAGTTCTTC.

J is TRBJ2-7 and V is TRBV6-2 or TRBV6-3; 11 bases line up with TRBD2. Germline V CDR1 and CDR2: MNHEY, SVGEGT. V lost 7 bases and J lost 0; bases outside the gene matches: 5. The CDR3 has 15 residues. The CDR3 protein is CASTRTSGPSYEQYF. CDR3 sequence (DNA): TGTGCCAGCACTAGGACTAGCGGGCCCTCCTACGAGCAGTACTTC.

The CDR3 nucleotides are TGTGCCAGCAGGACATCGAGGTTTCTCGGTCAGCCCCAGCATTTT. Translation gives CASRTSRFLGQPQHF. J is TRBJ1-5 and V is TRBV12-3 or TRBV12-4; unclear D gene. The CDR3 runs to 15 residues. Trimming cost V 6 bases and J 6 bases, with 18 bases left between them.

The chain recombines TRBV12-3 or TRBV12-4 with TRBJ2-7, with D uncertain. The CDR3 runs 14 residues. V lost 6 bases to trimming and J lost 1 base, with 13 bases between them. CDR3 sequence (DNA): TGTGCCAGCAGACAGAGTCTTAAGTCCTACGAGCAGTACTTC. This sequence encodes CASRQSLKSYEQYF.

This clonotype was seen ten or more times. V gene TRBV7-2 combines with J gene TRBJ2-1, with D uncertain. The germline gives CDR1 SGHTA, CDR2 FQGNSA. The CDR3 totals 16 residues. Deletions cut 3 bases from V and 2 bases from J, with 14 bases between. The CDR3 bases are TGTGCCAGCAGCTTGGCCAGGAGAACTACCTACAATGAGCAGTTCTTC. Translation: CASSLARRTTYNEQFF.

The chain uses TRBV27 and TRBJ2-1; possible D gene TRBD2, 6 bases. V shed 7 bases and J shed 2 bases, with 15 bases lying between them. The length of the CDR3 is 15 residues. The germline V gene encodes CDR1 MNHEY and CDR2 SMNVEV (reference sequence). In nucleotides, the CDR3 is TGTGCCAGCAACGAAAGGCGGGACGCCTACAATGAGCAGTTCTTC. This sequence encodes CASNERRDAYNEQFF.

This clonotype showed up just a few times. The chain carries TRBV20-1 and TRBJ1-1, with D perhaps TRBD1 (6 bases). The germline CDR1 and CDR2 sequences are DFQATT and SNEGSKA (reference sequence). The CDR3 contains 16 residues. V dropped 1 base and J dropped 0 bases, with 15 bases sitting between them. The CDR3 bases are TGCAGTGCTAGAGTCCCCGGGACATCGATGAACACTGAAGCTTTCTTT. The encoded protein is CSARVPGTSMNTEAFF.

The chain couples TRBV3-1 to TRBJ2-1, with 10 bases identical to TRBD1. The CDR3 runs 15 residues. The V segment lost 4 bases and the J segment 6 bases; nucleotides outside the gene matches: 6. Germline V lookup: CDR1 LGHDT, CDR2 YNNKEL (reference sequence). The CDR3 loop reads CASSPGTGESNEQFF. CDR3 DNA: TGTGCCAGCAGCCCCGGGACAGGGGAGAGCAATGAGCAGTTCTTC.

In DNA form, the CDR3 reads TGCAGTACGACAGGGCAAGACACCATATATTTT. Its protein is CSTTGQDTIYF. The chain is built from TRBV20-1 and TRBJ1-3, with 7 positions matching TRBD1. Germline trimming cut 8 bases from V and 8 bases from J; bases unmatched to any gene: 6. The germline V gene encodes CDR1 DFQATT and CDR2 SNEGSKA (reference sequence). CDR3 length: 11 residues.

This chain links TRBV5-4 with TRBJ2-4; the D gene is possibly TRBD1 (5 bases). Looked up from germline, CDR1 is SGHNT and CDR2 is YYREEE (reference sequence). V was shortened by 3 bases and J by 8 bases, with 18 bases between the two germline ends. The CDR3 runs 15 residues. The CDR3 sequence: CASSSHNQGIHIQYF. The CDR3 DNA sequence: TGTGCCAGCAGCTCGCATAATCAGGGAATACACATTCAGTACTTC.

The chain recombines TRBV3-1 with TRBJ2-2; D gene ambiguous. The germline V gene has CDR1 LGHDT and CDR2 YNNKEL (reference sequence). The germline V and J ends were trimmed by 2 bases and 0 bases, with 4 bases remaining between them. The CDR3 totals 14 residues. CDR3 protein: CASSQKANTGELFF. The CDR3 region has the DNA TGTGCCAGCAGCCAAAAGGCGAACACCGGGGAGCTGTTTTTT.

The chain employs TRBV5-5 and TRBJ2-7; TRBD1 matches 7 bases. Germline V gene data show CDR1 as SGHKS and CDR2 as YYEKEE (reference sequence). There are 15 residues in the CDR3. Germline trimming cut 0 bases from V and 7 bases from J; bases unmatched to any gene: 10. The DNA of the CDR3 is TGTGCCAGCAGCTTGGAGGGGGCCATTGTAGATGAGCAGTACTTC. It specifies CASSLEGAIVDEQYF.

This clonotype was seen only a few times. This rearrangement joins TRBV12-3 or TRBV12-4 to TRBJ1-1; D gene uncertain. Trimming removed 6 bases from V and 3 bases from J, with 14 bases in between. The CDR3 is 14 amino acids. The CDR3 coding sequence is TGTGCCAGCAGCCGCCCGGGAAGACACACTGAAGCTTTCTTT. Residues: CASSRPGRHTEAFF.